The TCR beta chain described here comes from a study of OX40 agonist ivuxolimab in advanced cancers. Turning to the study itself: Those treated in dose escalation had hepatocellular carcinoma, melanoma, renal cell cancer or head and neck cancer.

The CDR3 length is 15 residues. The V gene's germline CDR1 is SGHRS and CDR2 YFSETQ. V was shortened by 1 base and J by 3 bases, with 13 bases between the two germline ends. Profiled with immunoSEQ multiplex PCR; TCRdb holds only in-frame clones, not every one. The sample includes around 66,000 clones, 75% to 90% of them seen just once. The sequencing here drew on CD4+ or CD8+ T cells sorted from blood, taken in a trial of the OX40 agonist ivuxolimab. J is TRBJ2-5 and V is TRBV5-1; D tentatively fits TRBD1 or TRBD2 (5 bases each). The receptor was isolated from an adult with an advanced solid tumor such as melanoma, head and neck, liver or kidney cancer. CDR3 DNA: TGCGCCAGCAGCTTGAGCATGAGGGGTGAAGAGACCCAGTACTTC. Translated, it gives CASSLSMRGEETQYF.